This T cell receptor beta chain was sequenced in a study of blood T cell repertoires in COVID-19. The wider study: The United States, Italy and Spain supplied acute and convalescent COVID-19 samples. T cells, B-cell-depleted T cells, or PBMCs supplied cDNA or gDNA.

The V segment lost 4 bases and the J segment 4 bases; nucleotides outside the gene matches: 10. This CDR3 is 15 amino acids long. Germline CDR1 and CDR2: SGHRS and YFSETQ. Authors' analysis steps: Amplification of reference gene primers was used by the study to estimate nucleated cell counts. TCRdb's copy holds only in-frame clones and misses some; the assay was immunoSEQ multiplex PCR. D and trimming were read from the DNA, whereas the V and J calls and clone size are those reported in that table. The sample has roughly 300,000 clones, 88% seen once; the top ten hold over 8%. The chain combines TRBV5-1 with TRBJ1-1; 7 nucleotides line up with TRBD1. Sequencing was carried out using peripheral blood. This receptor was obtained from a man aged 18 to 29 with active or convalescent COVID-19. CDR3 loop: CASSVQPGGSTEAFF. For the CDR3, the DNA is TGCGCCAGCAGCGTACAACCAGGGGGGAGCACTGAAGCTTTCTTT.